This T cell receptor beta chain came from a study of blood T cell repertoires in COVID-19. TCRdb's copy holds only in-frame clones and misses some; the assay was immunoSEQ multiplex PCR. The table includes roughly 46,000 clones, approximately 85% detected once. The CDR3 sequence is 15 residues long. CDR1 and CDR2 (germline): LNHNV, YYDKDF (reference sequence). V was pared by 0 bases and J by 2 bases, with 3 bases of the junction left unmatched. The sequencing sample was made of peripheral blood. The origin of this receptor is a human donor in a cohort sampled during active COVID-19. The donor label of this sample is uncertain. This chain joins TRBV15 and TRBJ2-7; 8 positions match TRBD2. The CDR3 nucleotides are TGTGCCACCAGCAGAGATCGGGAGGGGACCTACGAGCAGTACTTC. Protein product: CATSRDREGTYEQYF. The full variable domain, rest sourced from reference TRBV15 and TRBJ2-7, is DAMVIQNPRYQVTQFGKPVTLSCSQTLNHNVMYWYQQKSSQAPKLLFHYYDKDFNNEADTPDNFQSRRPNTSFCFLDIRSPGLGDTAMYLCATSRDREGTYEQYFGPGTRLTVT.